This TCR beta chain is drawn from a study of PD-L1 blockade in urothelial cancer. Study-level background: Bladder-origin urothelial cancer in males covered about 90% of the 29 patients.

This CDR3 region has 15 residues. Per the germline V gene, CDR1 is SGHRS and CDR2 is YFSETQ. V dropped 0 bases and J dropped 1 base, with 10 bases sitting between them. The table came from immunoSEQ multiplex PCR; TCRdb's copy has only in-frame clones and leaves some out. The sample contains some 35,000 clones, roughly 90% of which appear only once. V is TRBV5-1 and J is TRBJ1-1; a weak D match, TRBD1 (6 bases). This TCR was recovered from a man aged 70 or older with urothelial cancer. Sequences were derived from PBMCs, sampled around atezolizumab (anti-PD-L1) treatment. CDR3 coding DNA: TGCGCCAGCAGCTTGGTGAGGGGGACGAACACTGAAGCTTTCTTT. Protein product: CASSLVRGTNTEAFF.